What follows are 15 T cell receptor beta chains derived from one specimen sequenced in a study of T cells after yellow fever vaccination. MiXCR, applied by TCRdb to the 5' RACE reads, yields one record per CDR3 protein. This sample yields about 320,000 distinct CDR3 sequences, of which approximately 7% are seen a single time; roughly a sixth belongs to the top ten. This material consisted of PBMCs, taken 35 to 50 days after the first yellow fever vaccination. The source of these receptors is a man aged 18-30 years who received the YFV17D yellow fever vaccine.

This clonotype was counted only a few times. This sequence joins TRBV20-1 and TRBJ2-5; D uncertain. The CDR3 has 12 residues. Germline CDR1 is DFQATT and CDR2 is SNEGSKA (reference sequence). Trimming stripped 3 bases from V and 4 bases from J, with 9 bases between. This CDR3 reads CSASDTGETQYF. CDR3 DNA sequence: TGCAGTGCTAGTGATACGGGAGAGACCCAGTACTTC.

This clonotype has at least ten counts. This chain uses TRBV7-3 with TRBJ2-2; D perhaps matches TRBD2 (5 bases). This CDR3 comprises 14 residues. Trimming stripped 5 bases from V and 2 bases from J, with 9 bases between. Germline V gives CDR1 SGHTA, CDR2 FQGTGA. In DNA form, the CDR3 reads TGTGCCAGCAGCCGGACTGTTAACACCGGGGAGCTGTTTTTT. It is translated as CASSRTVNTGELFF.

The chain couples TRBV28 to TRBJ1-5; D might be TRBD1 (5 bases). Germline-derived CDR1 and CDR2 are MDHEN and SYDVKM. Trimming removed 6 bases at V and 2 bases at J, with 14 bases between. The CDR3 length is 15 residues. CDR3 sequence (DNA): TGTGCCAGCAGGACTTGGGACGGTGGCAATCAGCCCCAGCATTTT. Amino acid sequence: CASRTWDGGNQPQHF.

The chain couples TRBV2 to TRBJ2-3, with D uncertain. The CDR3 is 14 residues long. Germline CDR1 reads SNHLY; CDR2 reads FYNNEI. The V end was cut by 7 bases, the J end by 2 bases, with 13 bases between. Here the CDR3 reads CASKLSRPTDTQYF. The CDR3 region has the DNA TGTGCCAGCAAGTTGTCACGGCCCACAGATACGCAGTATTTT.

The gene calls are TRBV7-6 and TRBJ1-6; 10 bases align to TRBD1. Trimming removed 2 bases from V and 9 bases from J; junction bases left unmatched: 10. CDR1 and CDR2 from the germline V gene are SGHVS and FNYEAQ. This CDR3 comprises 17 residues. The CDR3 nucleotides are TGTGCCAGCAGCTTAAAGGGATGGACAGGGGGGGGTTCACCCCTCCACTTT. Its translation is CASSLKGWTGGGSPLHF.

This chain uses TRBV7-2 with TRBJ1-2, with TRBD1 as a possible D gene (5 bases). The CDR3 sequence is 13 residues long. With 5 bases removed from V and 8 bases from J, the gap between germline ends came to 15 bases. Germline CDR1 SGHTA, CDR2 FQGNSA. CDR3 in amino acids: CASSAVGGDGYTF. The CDR3 DNA is TGTGCCAGCAGCGCAGTTGGAGGGGACGGCTACACCTTC.

This clonotype was seen only a few times. The V and J genes are TRBV5-1 and TRBJ2-5; no reliable D call. This CDR3 spans 15 amino acids. Germline V CDR1 and CDR2: SGHRS, YFSETQ. Deletions cut 3 bases from V and 4 bases from J, with 16 bases between. The CDR3 spells CASSSPRLRPETQYF. Here the CDR3 DNA reads TGCGCCAGCAGCTCTCCCCGTCTGAGGCCAGAGACCCAGTACTTC.

In its sample, this clonotype was seen many times. The J gene is TRBJ2-1, the V gene TRBV5-1; TRBD2 might be the D (6 bases). V lost 0 bases and J lost 5, with 15 bases in between. CDR1 is SGHRS and CDR2 is YFSETQ in the germline V gene. This CDR3 comprises 16 residues. This chain's CDR3 is CASSLAMGGEDNEQFF. In DNA form, the CDR3 reads TGCGCCAGCAGCTTGGCCATGGGGGGTGAGGACAATGAGCAGTTCTTC. Variable domain in full (rest from reference TRBV5-1 and TRBJ2-1): KAGVTQTPRYLIKTRGQQVTLSCSPISGHRSVSWYQQTPGQGLQFLFEYFSETQRNKGNFPGRFSGRQFSNSRSEMNVSTLELGDSALYLCASSLAMGGEDNEQFFGPGTRLTVL.

The J gene is TRBJ2-2, the V gene TRBV20-1, with D perhaps matching TRBD2 (6 bases). The CDR3 spans 15 residues. V was pared by 3 bases and J by 4 bases, with 15 bases between. Germline CDR1 and CDR2: DFQATT and SNEGSKA (reference sequence). This CDR3 is CSARFGGGITGELFF. The DNA for the CDR3 is TGCAGTGCTAGGTTCGGGGGAGGTATCACCGGGGAGCTGTTTTTT.

This sequence joins TRBV5-1 and TRBJ1-1, with TRBD1 as a possible D gene (5 bases). Trimming stripped 0 bases from V and 0 bases from J, with 9 bases between. The CDR3 is made up of 15 amino acids. Germline CDR1 reads SGHRS; CDR2 reads YFSETQ. CDR3 coding DNA: TGCGCCAGCAGCTTGGCCGTGACAGTGAACACTGAAGCTTTCTTT. The encoded protein is CASSLAVTVNTEAFF.

The chain uses TRBV7-9 and TRBJ1-4; weak D call: TRBD1 (5 bases). The germline V and J ends were trimmed by 3 bases and 0 bases, with 8 bases remaining between them. The CDR3 sequence is 15 residues long. Germline V CDR1 and CDR2: SEHNR, FQNEAQ (reference sequence). In DNA form, the CDR3 reads TGTGCCAGCAGCTTTGGGACGGCAACTAATGAAAAACTGTTTTTT. Translation: CASSFGTATNEKLFF.

In its sample, this clonotype was seen many times. The CDR3: CASSPSRDRVNEQYV. CDR3 DNA sequence: TGTGCCAGCAGCCCTTCCCGGGACAGGGTCAACGAGCAGTACGTC. The gene calls are TRBV28 and TRBJ2-7; 9 bases line up with TRBD1. V lost 6 bases and J lost 5; bases outside the gene matches: 11. CDR1 is MDHEN, CDR2 SYDVKM, per germline. The CDR3 totals 15 residues.

At least ten counts were recorded for this clonotype. V usage is TRBV6-5 and J usage is TRBJ2-5, with 7 bases matching TRBD1. V shed 2 bases and J 4 bases; nucleotides not matched to a gene: 7. Germline V CDR1 and CDR2: MNHEY, SVGAGI. This CDR3 spans 15 amino acids. CDR3 loop: CASSYRQGKGETQYF. CDR3 in DNA: TGTGCCAGCAGTTACCGACAGGGCAAGGGAGAGACCCAGTACTTC.

This clonotype was seen a few times. The chain is built from TRBV4-3 and TRBJ2-2; D remains ambiguous. CDR3 length equals 14 residues. In germline, CDR1 is LGHNA, CDR2 YSLEER. V gave up 5 bases and J gave up 6 bases, with 13 bases separating them. CDR3 in DNA: TGCGCCAGCAGCTATCGCAGAGCGCCCGGGGAGCTGTTTTTT. It is translated as CASSYRRAPGELFF.

As regards this clonotype: This may be a read error, as it is one base from a much larger clone. The chain uses TRBV29-1 and TRBJ2-3, with 7 positions matching TRBD1. The CDR3 is made up of 13 amino acids. The germline V gene has CDR1 SQVTM and CDR2 ANQGSEA. The CDR3 nucleotides are TGCAGCGCACGACAGGGCTCCACAGATACGCCGTATTTT. It yields the protein CSARQGSTDTPYF.